This T cell receptor beta chain was sequenced during a study of T-cell reconstitution after alpha-beta-depleted transplantation in children listed by TCRdb under 2016. In the study overall: Using TCR repertoire profiling, the study followed T-cell immune reconstitution in a quantitative way in children after TCRalphabeta/CD19-depleted allogeneic hematopoietic cell transplantation.

The sample holds a few counts of this clonotype. Its target antigen remains unknown. No per-base quality is available; no much larger clone lies one base away. The method was PCR. TCRdb records Illumina HiSeq 2500 as the sequencer. TCR library preparation used molecular barcoding, with unique molecular identifiers applied to normalize quantification of the TCRbeta repertoire. The public reads were quality trimmed at Q25 with fastp and then assembled into clones with MiXCR by TCRdb, keeping productive beta chains. One record per CDR3 amino acid sequence lists the most common genes and DNA. The sample data list 450,000 to 600,000 distinct CDR3 sequences, and 15% to 20% of these were observed just once. The ten largest clones capture 3.3% of the sample. The CDR3 runs 12 amino acids, cysteine and phenylalanine included. Left in the record is the CDR3 DNA by itself, 36 bases read in frame from the first base. V is shortened by 4 bases, J by 7 bases, and the region joining them spans 11 bases. CDR1 SGHRS and CDR2 YFSETQ were looked up in the germline V gene.

The receptor's source is a human donor who donated a stem cell graft to a child with acute lymphoblastic leukemia. The sequence is built from TRBV5-1 and TRBJ1-2; matching of 6 bases hints at TRBD1 as the D gene. Sample: PBMCs from the stem cell graft donor, taken from the stem cell graft. The nucleotide sequence reads as follows: TGCGCCAGCAGCACCGGGACACCTGGCTACACCTTC. This is translated as CASSTGTPGYTF.